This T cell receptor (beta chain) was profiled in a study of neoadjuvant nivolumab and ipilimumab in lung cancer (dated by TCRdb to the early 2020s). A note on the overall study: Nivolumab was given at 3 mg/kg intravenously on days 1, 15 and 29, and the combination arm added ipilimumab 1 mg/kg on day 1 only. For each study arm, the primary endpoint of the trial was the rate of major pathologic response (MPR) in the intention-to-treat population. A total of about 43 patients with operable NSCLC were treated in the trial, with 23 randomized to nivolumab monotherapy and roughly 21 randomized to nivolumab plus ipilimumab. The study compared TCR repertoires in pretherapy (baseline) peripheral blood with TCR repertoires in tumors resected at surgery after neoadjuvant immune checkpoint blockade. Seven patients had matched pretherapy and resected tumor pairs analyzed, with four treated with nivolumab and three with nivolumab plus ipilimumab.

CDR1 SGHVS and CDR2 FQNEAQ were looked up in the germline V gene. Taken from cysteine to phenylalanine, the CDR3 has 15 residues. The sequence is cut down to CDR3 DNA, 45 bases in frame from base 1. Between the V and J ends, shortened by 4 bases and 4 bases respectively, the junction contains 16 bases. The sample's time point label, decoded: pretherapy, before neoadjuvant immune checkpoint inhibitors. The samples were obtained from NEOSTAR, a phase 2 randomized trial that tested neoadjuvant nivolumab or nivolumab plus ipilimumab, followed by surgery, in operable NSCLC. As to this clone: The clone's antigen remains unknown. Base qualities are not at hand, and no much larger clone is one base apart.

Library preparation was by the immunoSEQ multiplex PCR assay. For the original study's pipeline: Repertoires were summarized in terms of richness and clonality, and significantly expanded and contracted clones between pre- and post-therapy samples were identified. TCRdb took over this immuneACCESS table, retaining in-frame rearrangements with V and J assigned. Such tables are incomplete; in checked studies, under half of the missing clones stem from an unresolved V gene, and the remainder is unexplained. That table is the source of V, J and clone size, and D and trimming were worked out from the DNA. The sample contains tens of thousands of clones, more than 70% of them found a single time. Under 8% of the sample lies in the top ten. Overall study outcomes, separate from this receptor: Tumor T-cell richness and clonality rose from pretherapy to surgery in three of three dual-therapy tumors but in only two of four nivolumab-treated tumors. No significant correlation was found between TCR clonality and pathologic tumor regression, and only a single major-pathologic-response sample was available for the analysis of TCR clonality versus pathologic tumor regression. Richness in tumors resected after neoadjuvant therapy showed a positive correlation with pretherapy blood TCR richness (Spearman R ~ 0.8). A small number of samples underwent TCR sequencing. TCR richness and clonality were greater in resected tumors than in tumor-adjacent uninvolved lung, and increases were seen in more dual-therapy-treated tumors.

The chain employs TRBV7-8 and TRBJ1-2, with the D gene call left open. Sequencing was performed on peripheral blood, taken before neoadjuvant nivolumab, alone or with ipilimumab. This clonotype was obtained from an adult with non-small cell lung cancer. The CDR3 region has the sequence CASSSRHDPAYGYTF. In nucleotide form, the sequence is TGTGCCAGCAGCTCAAGACACGACCCGGCCTATGGCTACACCTTC.